This TCR beta chain comes out of a study of T cell changes during pregnancy in multiple sclerosis. Some clones are missing from TCRdb's copy, which holds only in-frame ones; the method was immunoSEQ multiplex PCR. This sample has about 80,000 clones; 90% to 95% occur once, and the top ten carry less than 3%. The CDR3 runs 13 residues. The V end lost 5 bases, the J end lost 8 bases, and 16 bases lay between the germline ends. Germline assignment: CDR1 SGHTA and CDR2 FQGTGA. The count of this clone is one. Sequencing was performed on peripheral blood, taken before pregnancy. The TCR originated in a female donor with multiple sclerosis, enrolled in a pregnancy study. The genes are TRBV7-3 and TRBJ2-7; D is uncertain. The chain's CDR3 is CASSIYTGHQQYF. The CDR3 DNA reads as TGTGCCAGCAGCATATATACTGGTCACCAGCAGTACTTC.